This entry lists 17 T cell receptor beta chains sequenced from one sample in a study of CD8+CD57+ T cells in acquired aplastic anemia. CDR3 and TCR beta VDJ profiling relied on a genomic DNA template. TCRdb passed the reads through MiXCR, listing each CDR3 protein once. Of approximately 160,000 distinct CDR3 sequences in the sample, about 48% are singletons; the top ten hold about 1.1%. Sequenced material: sorted CD4+, CD8+, or CD8+CD57+ T cells (not recorded which) from PBMCs. The receptors shown here come from a human donor in good health.

Notes on this clonotype: A read error may account for a junction end that differs from germline. The chain links TRBV6-1 to TRBJ2-3; D not resolved. CDR3 length: 15 residues. Germline values: CDR1 MNHNS, CDR2 SASEGT. The CDR3 DNA is TGTGCCGGCAGTGAACAGCTGACTAGCACAGATACGCAGTATTTT. Translation: CAGSEQLTSTDTQYF.

This clonotype has ten or more counts. The CDR3: CASSEGDRESPNGAYEQYF. In DNA, the CDR3 is TGCGCCAGCAGTGAGGGGGACAGGGAGTCACCCAACGGGGCCTACGAGCAGTACTTC. The chain couples TRBV10-1 to TRBJ2-7; 9 nucleotides match TRBD1. CDR1 WNHNN and CDR2 SYGVQD come from the germline V gene (reference sequence). V lost 2 bases, J lost 2 bases, and 16 bases stayed unmatched. There are 19 residues in the CDR3.

There are many counts of this clonotype. The V and J genes are TRBV20-1 and TRBJ1-6, with D possibly matching TRBD1 (5 bases). The V end was cut by 6 bases, the J end by 14 bases, with 20 bases between. The CDR3 is made up of 13 amino acids. Germline-derived CDR1 and CDR2 are DFQATT and SNEGSKA (reference sequence). The CDR3 spells CSATSGAAPTLHF. The CDR3 region has the DNA TGCAGTGCCACCAGCGGGGCCGCTCCTACCCTCCACTTT.

V gene TRBV7-2 combines with J gene TRBJ1-2; D uncertain. Trimming took 5 bases from V and 11 from J, leaving 12 bases between them. Germline CDR1 reads SGHTA; CDR2 reads FQGNSA. CDR3 size: 11 residues. This CDR3 reads CASSTGEYYTF. CDR3 DNA sequence: TGTGCCAGCAGCACTGGGGAGTATTACACCTTC.

The rearrangement uses TRBV19 and TRBJ2-2; tentative D call: TRBD1 (5 bases). From germline, CDR1 is LNHDA and CDR2 SQIVND (reference sequence). The CDR3 sequence is 14 residues long. Trimming removed 3 bases from V and 6 bases from J, with 11 bases in between. CDR3 sequence (DNA): TGTGCCAGTAGTATGTTCAGGGATGCCGGGGAGCTGTTTTTT. Protein product: CASSMFRDAGELFF.

This clonotype was seen repeatedly, ten times or more. The rearrangement joins TRBV7-8 to TRBJ2-2; possible D gene TRBD1, 5 bases. Germline V gene data show CDR1 as SGHVS and CDR2 as FQNEAQ. This CDR3 is built from 15 residues. With 3 bases removed from V and 0 bases from J, the gap between germline ends came to 8 bases. CDR3 nucleotide sequence: TGTGCCAGCAGCTTGGGGCTACCGAACACCGGGGAGCTGTTTTTT. Translating gives CASSLGLPNTGELFF.

The genes are TRBV9 and TRBJ2-7; TRBD1 aligns across 7 bases. The CDR3 is made up of 15 amino acids. The germline V gene encodes CDR1 SGDLS and CDR2 YYNGEE. Trimming cost V 0 bases and J 3 bases; bases outside gene matches: 6. CDR3 nucleotide sequence: TGTGCCAGCAGCGTAGGGGCAGGGGGAGTCTACGAGCAGTACTTC. Amino acids: CASSVGAGGVYEQYF.

This clonotype was recorded at least ten times. This sequence joins TRBV6-5 and TRBJ2-1; D possibly corresponds to TRBD1 (5 bases). Trimming cost V 2 bases and J 10 bases, with 15 bases left between them. This CDR3 region has 14 residues. CDR1 and CDR2 (germline): MNHEY, SVGAGI. CDR3 sequence reads: CASSYAKIGAEQFF. The DNA of the CDR3 is TGTGCCAGCAGTTACGCGAAAATAGGGGCCGAGCAGTTCTTC.

The V call is TRBV7-2, the J call TRBJ1-2, with 8 bases identical to TRBD1. With V trimmed by 5 bases and J by 8 bases, 7 bases remained unmatched. The germline V gene has CDR1 SGHTA and CDR2 FQGNSA. The CDR3 totals 13 residues. The CDR3 sequence is CASSGVDRAGYTF. The CDR3 nucleotides are TGTGCCAGCAGCGGAGTGGACAGGGCGGGCTACACCTTC.

CDR3 amino acids: CAISLRYEQYF. The DNA of the CDR3 is TGTGCCATCAGTTTGCGCTACGAGCAGTACTTC. The chain joins TRBV10-3 to TRBJ2-7; D is uncertain. Germline lookup yields CDR1 ENHRY and CDR2 SYGVKD. Trimming cost V 5 bases and J 3 bases, with 5 bases left between them. The CDR3 covers 11 residues.

At least ten counts were recorded for this clonotype. V usage is TRBV7-2 and J usage is TRBJ2-2; 14 nucleotides line up with TRBD2. Germline V gives CDR1 SGHTA, CDR2 FQGNSA. This CDR3 comprises 16 residues. V gave up 6 bases and J gave up 6 bases; unmatched junction bases: 6. The CDR3 is CASRHRLAGGPGELFF. Here the CDR3 DNA reads TGTGCCAGCAGACACCGACTAGCGGGGGGGCCCGGGGAGCTGTTTTTT.

The chain links TRBV20-1 to TRBJ2-7, with D unresolved. The germline V and J ends were trimmed by 1 base and 5 bases, with 18 bases remaining between them. Looked up from germline, CDR1 is DFQATT and CDR2 is SNEGSKA (reference sequence). The CDR3 loop spans 15 amino acids. The DNA of the CDR3 is TGCAGTGCTAGAGGTGAAAGGATCACTTGGGACGAGCAGTACTTC. The encoded protein is CSARGERITWDEQYF.

V gene TRBV20-1 combines with J gene TRBJ2-7; no definite D call. The germline gives CDR1 DFQATT, CDR2 SNEGSKA (reference sequence). V lost 0 bases to trimming and J lost 3 bases, with 15 bases between them. This CDR3 region has 15 residues. CDR3 sequence: CSARDRRDWRYEQYF. The CDR3 region has the DNA TGCAGTGCTAGAGATCGAAGGGATTGGCGCTACGAGCAGTACTTC.

This clonotype was seen once. V and J are TRBV20-1 and TRBJ2-7; D is possibly TRBD1 (5 bases). Germline V gene data show CDR1 as DFQATT and CDR2 as SNEGSKA (reference sequence). The CDR3 runs to 15 residues. The V end was cut by 2 bases, the J end by 3 bases, with 17 bases between. The CDR3 region has the DNA TGCAGTGCTAGACCCCTTGCAGGGTCCATCTACGAGCAGTACTTC. Residues: CSARPLAGSIYEQYF.

The sample holds a few counts of this clonotype. The chain combines TRBV27 with TRBJ1-2; TRBD1 might be the D (5 bases). Germline loops: CDR1 MNHEY, CDR2 SMNVEV (reference sequence). Trimming shortened V by 6 bases and J by 8 bases, and 16 bases separated the two germline ends. This CDR3 spans 13 amino acids. The DNA of the CDR3 is TGTGCCAGCAGGCTCCAGGGAGCCCTGGGCTACACCTTC. Its translation: CASRLQGALGYTF.

The chain combines TRBV7-2 with TRBJ1-1; D is unresolved. CDR3 size: 12 residues. Germline CDR1 and CDR2: SGHTA and FQGNSA. CDR3 region: CVGSLRQTEAFF. The DNA for the CDR3 is TGTGTCGGCAGCCTCAGACAAACTGAAGCTTTCTTT.

The J gene is TRBJ1-2, the V gene TRBV20-1, with TRBD1 matching over 9 bases. Germline CDR1 DFQATT, CDR2 SNEGSKA (reference sequence). The CDR3 is made up of 14 amino acids. Trimming took 6 bases from V and 5 from J; bases not matched to a gene: 10. CDR3: CSATGQGIPYGYTF. The CDR3 DNA reads TGCAGTGCCACAGGACAGGGGATCCCTTATGGCTACACCTTC.